The following is a T cell receptor beta chain sequence with its context. Its antigen is not known. Each patient relapsed following autologous stem cell transplantation, and prior brentuximab vedotin exposure differed. The study purified CD4+ T cells from thawed PBMCs using magnetic negative selection. The sample originates from a study of PD-1 blockade in classical Hodgkin lymphoma. Regarding the study as a whole: Prior to therapy, complete responders displayed diversity much like that of newly diagnosed patients.

CDR3 length equals 14 residues. Trimming cost V 4 bases and J 4 bases, with 11 bases left between them. CDR1 is SGHNT and CDR2 is YYREEE in the germline V gene (reference sequence). TCRdb's copy holds only in-frame clones and misses some; the assay was immunoSEQ multiplex PCR. The table lists approximately 25,000 clones, 60% to 85% of them singletons. V gene TRBV5-4 combines with J gene TRBJ2-2; D is unclear. This receptor was identified in a human donor with classical Hodgkin lymphoma. Sequences were derived from CD4+ T cells from blood, sampled at baseline. CDR3: CASSKNSGTGELFF. CDR3 coding DNA: TGTGCCAGCAGCAAAAACTCCGGCACCGGGGAGCTGTTTTTT.